The subject of this entry is one TCR beta chain. Antigen specificity is unknown. V lost 2 bases to trimming and J lost 1 base, with 3 bases between them. Looked up from germline, CDR1 is KGHSH and CDR2 is LQKENI. This CDR3 comprises 13 residues. This sample was taken from a study of cytomegalovirus exposure and HLA in healthy donors. The study's findings and limits: In vitro checks showed that a few CMV-associated chains really do target CMV antigens. Listed as cytomegalovirus-associated were more than 150 TCR beta chains. For most TCR sequences rarity was the rule, although some public TCRs occurred in many donors.

Some clones are missing from TCRdb's copy, which holds only in-frame ones; the method was immunoSEQ multiplex PCR. This table has some 180,000 clones, about 89% appearing once. Separate from the roughly 710-subject first cohort, the roughly 120-subject validation cohort was the one that the donors belonged to. This sequence joins TRBV18 and TRBJ1-5; D not resolved. Sequencing was carried out using PBMCs. This receptor was identified in a man aged 30-40 years in good health and CMV-seropositive. The CDR3 nucleotides read TGTGCCAGCTCACCAGAAAGCAATCAGCCCCAGCATTTT. Encoded protein: CASSPESNQPQHF.